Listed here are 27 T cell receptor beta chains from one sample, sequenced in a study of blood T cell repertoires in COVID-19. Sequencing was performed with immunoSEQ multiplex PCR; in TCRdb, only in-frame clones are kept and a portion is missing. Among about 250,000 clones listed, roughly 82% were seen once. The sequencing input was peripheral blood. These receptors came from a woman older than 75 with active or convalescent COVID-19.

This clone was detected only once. CDR3 bases: TGCGCCAGCAGCTTTTTACCCGACCAGGGACAGGGGGAAAAGACGCGCTACACCTTC. Protein sequence: CASSFLPDQGQGEKTRYTF. The chain joins TRBV5-1 to TRBJ1-2; 11 nucleotides align to TRBD1. V shed 2 bases, J shed 9 bases, and the junction held 21 bases outside the gene matches. Germline loops: CDR1 SGHRS, CDR2 YFSETQ. This CDR3 region has 19 residues.

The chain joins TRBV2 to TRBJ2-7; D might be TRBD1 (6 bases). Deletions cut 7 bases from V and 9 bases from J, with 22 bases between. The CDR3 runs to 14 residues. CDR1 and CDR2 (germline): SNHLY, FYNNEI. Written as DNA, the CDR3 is TGTGCCAGCAAAAGGGCAGGGGCCCTCAGCGGGCAGTACTTC. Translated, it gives CASKRAGALSGQYF. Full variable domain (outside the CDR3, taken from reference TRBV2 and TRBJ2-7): EPEVTQTPSHQVTQMGQEVILRCVPISNHLYFYWYRQILGQKVEFLVSFYNNEISEKSEIFDDQFSVERPDGSNFTLKIRSTKLEDSAMYFCASKRAGALSGQYFGPGTRLTVT.

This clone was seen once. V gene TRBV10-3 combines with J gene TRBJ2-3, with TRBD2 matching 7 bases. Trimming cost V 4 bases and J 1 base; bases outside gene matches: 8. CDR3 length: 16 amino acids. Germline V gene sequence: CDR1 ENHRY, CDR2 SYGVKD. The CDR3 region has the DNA TGTGCCATCAGTGCGGCGCCCCGGGGGGGCACAGATACGCAGTATTTT. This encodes CAISAAPRGGTDTQYF.

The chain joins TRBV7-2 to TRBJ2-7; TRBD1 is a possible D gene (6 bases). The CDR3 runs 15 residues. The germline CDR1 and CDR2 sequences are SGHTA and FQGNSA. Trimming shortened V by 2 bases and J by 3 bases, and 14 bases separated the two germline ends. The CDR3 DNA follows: TGTGCCAGCAGCTTACGTATCGACAGGTACTACGAGCAGTACTTC. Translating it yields CASSLRIDRYYEQYF.

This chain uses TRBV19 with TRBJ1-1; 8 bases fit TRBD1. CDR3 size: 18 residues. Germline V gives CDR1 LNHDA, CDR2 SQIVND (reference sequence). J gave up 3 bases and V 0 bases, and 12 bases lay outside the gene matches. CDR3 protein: CASSIDPQDRAGYTEAFF. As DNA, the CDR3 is TGTGCCAGTAGTATAGATCCTCAGGACAGGGCAGGTTACACTGAAGCTTTCTTT.

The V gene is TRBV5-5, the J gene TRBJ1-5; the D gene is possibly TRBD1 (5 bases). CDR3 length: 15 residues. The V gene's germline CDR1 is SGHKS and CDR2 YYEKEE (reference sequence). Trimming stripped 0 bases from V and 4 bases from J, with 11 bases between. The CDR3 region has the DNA TGTGCCAGCAGCTTGGTGGGAGGGGATAATCAGCCCCAGCATTTT. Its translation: CASSLVGGDNQPQHF. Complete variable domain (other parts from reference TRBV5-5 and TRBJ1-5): DAGVTQSPTHLIKTRGQQVTLRCSPISGHKSVSWYQQVLGQGPQFIFQYYEKEERGRGNFPDRFSARQFPNYSSELNVNALLLGDSALYLCASSLVGGDNQPQHFGDGTRLSIL.

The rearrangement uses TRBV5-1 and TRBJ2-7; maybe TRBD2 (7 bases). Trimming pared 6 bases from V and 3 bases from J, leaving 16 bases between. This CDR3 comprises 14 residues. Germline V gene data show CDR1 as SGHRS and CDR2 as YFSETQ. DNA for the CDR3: TGCGCCAGCAACCGGGGGGCCCTCCTCTACGAGCAGTACTTC. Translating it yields CASNRGALLYEQYF.

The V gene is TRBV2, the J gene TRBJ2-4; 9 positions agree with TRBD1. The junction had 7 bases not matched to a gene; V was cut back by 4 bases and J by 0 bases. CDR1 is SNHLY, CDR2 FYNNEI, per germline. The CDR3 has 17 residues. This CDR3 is CASSGGQGILAKNIQYF. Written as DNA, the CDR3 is TGTGCCAGCAGTGGAGGACAGGGGATACTAGCCAAAAACATTCAGTACTTC.

CDR3 nucleotide sequence: TGCAGCGTTAGCAGGGCACCTAGCACAGATACGCAGTATTTT. It codes for CSVSRAPSTDTQYF. The chain is built from TRBV29-1 and TRBJ2-3, with D possibly matching TRBD1 (5 bases). Germline V gene lookup returns CDR1 SQVTM and CDR2 ANQGSEA. This CDR3 region has 14 residues. With 5 bases removed from V and 0 bases from J, the gap between germline ends came to 12 bases.

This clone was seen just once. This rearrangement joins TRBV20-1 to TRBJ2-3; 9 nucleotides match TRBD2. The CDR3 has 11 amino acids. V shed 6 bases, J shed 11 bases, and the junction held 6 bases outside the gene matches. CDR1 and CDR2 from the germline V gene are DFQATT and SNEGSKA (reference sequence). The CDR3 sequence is CSASSRGGQYF. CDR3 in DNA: TGCAGTGCGAGTTCGCGGGGGGGGCAGTATTTT.

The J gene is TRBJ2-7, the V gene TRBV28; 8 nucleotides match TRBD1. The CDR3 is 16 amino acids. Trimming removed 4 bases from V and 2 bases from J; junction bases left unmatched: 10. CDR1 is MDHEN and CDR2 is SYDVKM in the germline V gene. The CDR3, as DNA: TGTGCCAGCAGTTCCCCCGGACAGGGCAACCCCTACGAGCAGTACTTC. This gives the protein CASSSPGQGNPYEQYF.

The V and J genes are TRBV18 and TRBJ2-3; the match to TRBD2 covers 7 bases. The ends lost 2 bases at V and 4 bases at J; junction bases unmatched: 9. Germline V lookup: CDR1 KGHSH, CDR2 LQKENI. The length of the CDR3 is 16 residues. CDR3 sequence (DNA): TGTGCCAGCTCACCAGTGGTAAGCGGGGCGCCAGATACGCAGTATTTT. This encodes CASSPVVSGAPDTQYF.

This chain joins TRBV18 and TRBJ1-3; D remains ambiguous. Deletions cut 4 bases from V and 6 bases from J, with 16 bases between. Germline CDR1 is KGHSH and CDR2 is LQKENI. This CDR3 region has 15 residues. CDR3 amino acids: CASSLNGGRENTIYF. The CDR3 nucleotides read TGTGCCAGCTCACTCAACGGAGGGAGAGAAAACACCATATATTTT.

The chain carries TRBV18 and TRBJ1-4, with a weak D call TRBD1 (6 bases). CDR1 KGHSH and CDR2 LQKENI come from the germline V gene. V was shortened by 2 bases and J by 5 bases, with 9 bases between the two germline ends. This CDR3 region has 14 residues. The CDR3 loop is CASSPGQLNEKLFF. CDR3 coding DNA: TGTGCCAGCTCACCAGGACAGTTGAATGAAAAACTGTTTTTT.

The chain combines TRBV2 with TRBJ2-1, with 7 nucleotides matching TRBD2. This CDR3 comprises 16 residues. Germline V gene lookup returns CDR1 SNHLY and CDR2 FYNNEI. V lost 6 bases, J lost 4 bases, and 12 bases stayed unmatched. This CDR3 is CASRLRTSGSYNEQFF. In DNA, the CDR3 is TGTGCCAGCAGGCTTCGGACTAGTGGGTCATACAATGAGCAGTTCTTC.

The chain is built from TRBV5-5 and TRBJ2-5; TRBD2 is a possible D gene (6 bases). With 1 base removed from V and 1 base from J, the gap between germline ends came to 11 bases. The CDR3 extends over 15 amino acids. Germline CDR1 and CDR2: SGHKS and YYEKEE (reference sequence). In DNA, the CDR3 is TGTGCCAGCAGCTTGTCAATAGCGGCCCAAGAGACCCAGTACTTC. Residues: CASSLSIAAQETQYF.

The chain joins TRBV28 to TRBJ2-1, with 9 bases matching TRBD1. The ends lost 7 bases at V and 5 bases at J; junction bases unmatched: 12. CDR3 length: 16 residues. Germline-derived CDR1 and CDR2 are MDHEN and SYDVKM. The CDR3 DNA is TGTGCCAGCAACAAACAGGGGGCTGGCCATAACAATGAGCAGTTCTTC. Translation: CASNKQGAGHNNEQFF.

The CDR3 sequence: CASSPGRGLEFGYTF. DNA for the CDR3: TGTGCCAGCAGCCCCGGTAGGGGGTTAGAGTTTGGCTACACCTTC. This rearrangement joins TRBV9 to TRBJ1-2; the D gene is possibly TRBD1 (6 bases). Germline values: CDR1 SGDLS, CDR2 YYNGEE. V lost 4 bases and J lost 7, with 20 bases in between. This CDR3 has 15 amino acids.

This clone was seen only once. CDR3 sequence: CATSRGRSATNEKLFF. The CDR3 nucleotides read TGTGCCACCAGCAGAGGACGGAGTGCAACTAATGAAAAACTGTTTTTT. The chain has TRBV15 and TRBJ1-4, with D uncertain. V dropped 1 base and J dropped 0 bases, with 9 bases sitting between them. From germline, CDR1 is LNHNV and CDR2 YYDKDF (reference sequence). CDR3 length: 16 amino acids. Based on the CDR3 plus reference TRBV15 and TRBJ1-4, the full variable domain is DAMVIQNPRYQVTQFGKPVTLSCSQTLNHNVMYWYQQKSSQAPKLLFHYYDKDFNNEADTPDNFQSRRPNTSFCFLDIRSPGLGDTAMYLCATSRGRSATNEKLFFGSGTQLSVL.

CDR3: CASSATSEQFF. CDR3 DNA: TGTGCCAGCAGCGCCACGAGTGAGCAGTTCTTC. The rearrangement uses TRBV7-2 and TRBJ2-1; D gene ambiguous. V gave up 5 bases and J gave up 9 bases, with 8 bases separating them. Germline lookup yields CDR1 SGHTA and CDR2 FQGNSA. CDR3 length equals 11 residues.

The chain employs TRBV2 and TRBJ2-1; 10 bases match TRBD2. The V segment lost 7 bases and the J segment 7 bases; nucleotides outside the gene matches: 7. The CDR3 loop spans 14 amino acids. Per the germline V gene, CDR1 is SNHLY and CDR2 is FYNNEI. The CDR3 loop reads CASKLSGGANEQFF. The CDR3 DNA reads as TGTGCCAGCAAGTTAAGCGGGGGGGCGAATGAGCAGTTCTTC.

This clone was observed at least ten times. The CDR3 coding sequence is TGTGCCAGCACGCCAGGCTACACCGGGGAGCTGTTTTTT. Encoded protein: CASTPGYTGELFF. The chain uses TRBV2 and TRBJ2-2; D is unresolved. Germline CDR1 and CDR2: SNHLY and FYNNEI. The CDR3 extends over 13 amino acids. V was pared by 7 bases and J by 3 bases, with 9 bases between.

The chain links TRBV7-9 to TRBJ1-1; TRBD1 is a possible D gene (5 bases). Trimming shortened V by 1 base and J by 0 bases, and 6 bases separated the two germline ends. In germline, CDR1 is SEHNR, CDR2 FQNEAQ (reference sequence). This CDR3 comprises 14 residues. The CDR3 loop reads CASSLGGVNTEAFF. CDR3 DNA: TGTGCCAGCAGCTTAGGGGGGGTGAACACTGAAGCTTTCTTT.

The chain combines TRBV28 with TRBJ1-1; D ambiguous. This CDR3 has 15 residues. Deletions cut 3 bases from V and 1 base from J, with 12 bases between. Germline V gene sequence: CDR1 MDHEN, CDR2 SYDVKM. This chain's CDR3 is CASSFRVTPNTEAFF. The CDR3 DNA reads TGTGCCAGCAGTTTCCGAGTGACACCGAACACTGAAGCTTTCTTT.

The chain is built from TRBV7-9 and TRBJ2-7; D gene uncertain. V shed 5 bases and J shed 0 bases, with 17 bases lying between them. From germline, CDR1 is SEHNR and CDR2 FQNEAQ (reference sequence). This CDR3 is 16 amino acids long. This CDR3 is CASSTTTRPSSYEQYF. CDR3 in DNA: TGTGCCAGCAGCACAACTACTCGTCCAAGCTCCTACGAGCAGTACTTC.

CDR3 sequence (DNA): TGCGCCAGCAGGCCGGGACAGGGATACAATTCACCCCTCCACTTT. Translating gives CASRPGQGYNSPLHF. The genes are TRBV5-1 and TRBJ1-6; 9 bases agree with TRBD1. The CDR3 sequence is 15 residues long. V gave up 5 bases and J gave up 7 bases; unmatched junction bases: 7. Germline V gene sequence: CDR1 SGHRS, CDR2 YFSETQ.

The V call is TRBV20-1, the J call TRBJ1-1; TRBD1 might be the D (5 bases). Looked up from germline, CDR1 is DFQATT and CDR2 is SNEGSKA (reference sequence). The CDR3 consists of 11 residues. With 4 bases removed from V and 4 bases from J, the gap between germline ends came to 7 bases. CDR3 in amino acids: CSAIQATEAFF. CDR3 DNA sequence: TGCAGTGCTATACAGGCCACTGAAGCTTTCTTT.